These T cell receptor beta chains were read from a single sample in a study of T-cell memory formation after mild COVID-19. MiXCR, run by TCRdb on the 5' RACE reads, gives a single entry per CDR3 protein. The sample lists about 300,000 distinct CDR3 sequences, around 19% occurring once. Input material: PBMCs or a T cell subset sorted from them (not recorded which). The receptors stem from a man younger than 30 who had mild COVID-19 (a few samples of this study predate the infection). Cell type and time point are not known. CDR3s include the opening cysteine and the closing phenylalanine or tryptophan. The D gene is left open where the match is weak. Size is stated for part of the rows, as once, few or many counts, or as a class when the clone is expanded.

size: few
J: TRBJ1-1
V: TRBV20-1
D: -
DNA: TGCAGTGCTGGCTCGGGGGTGGGCACTGAAGCTTTCTTT
CDR3: CSAGSGVGTEAFF

size: -
J: TRBJ2-5
V: TRBV7-3
D: TRBD2
DNA: TGTGCCAGCAGCCTCGGCGGGACTAGCGGGGGTATGGGGACCCAGTACTTC
CDR3: CASSLGGTSGGMGTQYF

size: -
J: TRBJ1-5
V: TRBV6-5
D: TRBD1
DNA: TGTGCCAGCAGTCCCAGACAGGGCGTAAATGGGCCCCAGCATTTT
CDR3: CASSPRQGVNGPQHF

size: -
J: TRBJ2-3
V: TRBV2
D: TRBD2
DNA: TGTGCCAGCAGTGAACCAGCGGGGGGCCCGACCCCTGGGACAGATACGCAGTATTTT
CDR3: CASSEPAGGPTPGTDTQYF

size: -
J: TRBJ2-1
V: TRBV5-4
D: TRBD1
DNA: TGTGCCAGCAGCTTTCAGGGGGCTGAGCAGTTCTTC
CDR3: CASSFQGAEQFF

size: -
J: TRBJ1-3
V: TRBV12-3/TRBV12-4
D: TRBD1
DNA: TGTGCCAGCAGTCGGAGAACACAGGGGAGCTCTGGAAACACCATATATTTT
CDR3: CASSRRTQGSSGNTIYF

size: -
J: TRBJ2-3
V: TRBV3-1
D: TRBD2
DNA: TGTGCCAGCAGCTACGGACTAGCGGGGGGGCAAGATACGCAGTATTTT
CDR3: CASSYGLAGGQDTQYF

size: -
J: TRBJ1-2
V: TRBV6-5
D: -
DNA: TGTGCCAGCAGTTACTCGGTATTCTATGGCTACACCTTC
CDR3: CASSYSVFYGYTF

size: few
J: TRBJ2-1
V: TRBV7-9
D: TRBD1
DNA: TGTGCCAGCAGCTCGCCGGGACAGGGGTACAATGAGCAGTTCTTC
CDR3: CASSSPGQGYNEQFF

size: once
J: TRBJ1-5
V: TRBV27
D: -
DNA: TGTGCCAGCAGATCCTGGGGCGGCAATCAGCCCCAGCATTTT
CDR3: CASRSWGGNQPQHF

size: -
J: TRBJ1-1
V: TRBV2
D: -
DNA: TGTGCCAGCAGTGAGAACAGGGACACTGAAGCTTTCTTT
CDR3: CASSENRDTEAFF

size: few
J: TRBJ2-1
V: TRBV3-1
D: TRBD2
DNA: TGTGCCAGCAGCCCCCTGTTACTAGCGGGGGGTTACAATGAGCAGTTCTTC
CDR3: CASSPLLLAGGYNEQFF

size: few
J: TRBJ2-3
V: TRBV20-1
D: -
DNA: TGCAGTGCGAACACCTCACAGGTTACCCGGGCGGATACGCAGTATTTT
CDR3: CSANTSQVTRADTQYF

size: -
J: TRBJ2-3
V: TRBV7-9
D: TRBD2
DNA: TGTGCCAGCAGCCCCGTCCTAGCGGCACCTAGCACAGATACGCAGTATTTT
CDR3: CASSPVLAAPSTDTQYF

size: -
J: TRBJ2-2
V: TRBV5-4
D: TRBD2
DNA: TGTGCCAGCAGCCTGGGTGTGAAGCGGGGGCCCGCGAACACCGGGGAGCTGTTTTTT
CDR3: CASSLGVKRGPANTGELFF

size: few
J: TRBJ2-1
V: TRBV9
D: TRBD1
DNA: TGTGCCAGCAGCGCCCGGGACAGGGTGGTTGAGCAGTTCTTC
CDR3: CASSARDRVVEQFF

size: few
J: TRBJ1-1
V: TRBV2
D: -
DNA: TGTGCCAGCAGTGAGCAAGGAGGGTTAAACACTGAAGCTTTCTTT
CDR3: CASSEQGGLNTEAFF

size: -
J: TRBJ1-2
V: TRBV9
D: -
DNA: TGTGCCAGCAGCGTAGAGAGGGTCACGTCACCCGCCTATGGCTACACCTTC
CDR3: CASSVERVTSPAYGYTF

size: few
J: TRBJ2-2
V: TRBV7-9
D: -
DNA: TGTGCCAGCAGCTCAAGCGTGGGGGGAGCGAACACCGGGGAGCTGTTTTTT
CDR3: CASSSSVGGANTGELFF

size: few
J: TRBJ2-2
V: TRBV5-5
D: TRBD1
DNA: TGTGCCAGCAGAAGGACAGGTTCCCCCGGGGAGCTGTTTTTT
CDR3: CASRRTGSPGELFF

size: -
J: TRBJ2-5
V: TRBV4-1
D: TRBD1
DNA: TGCGCCAGCAGCCATCCTTGGACAGGGGTAAAGACCCAGTACTTC
CDR3: CASSHPWTGVKTQYF

size: -
J: TRBJ1-3
V: TRBV20-1
D: -
DNA: TGCAGTGCTAGTCCCTCGGCAGCTGCTGGAAACACCATATATTTT
CDR3: CSASPSAAAGNTIYF

size: -
J: TRBJ2-1
V: TRBV5-1
D: -
DNA: TGCGCCAGCACCCTCCCAACCCCAGGGTCAAATGAGCAGTTCTTC
CDR3: CASTLPTPGSNEQFF

size: few
J: TRBJ2-3
V: TRBV5-1
D: -
DNA: TGCGCCAGCAGCTTGGGCCCCGGGACCAGCACAGATACGCAGTATTTT
CDR3: CASSLGPGTSTDTQYF

size: -
J: TRBJ1-4
V: TRBV12-3/TRBV12-4
D: -
DNA: TGTGCCAGCAGTACTAGACCGACTGAAAAACTGTTTTTT
CDR3: CASSTRPTEKLFF

size: few
J: TRBJ2-5
V: TRBV6-2/TRBV6-3
D: TRBD2
DNA: TGTGCCAGCAGAGGGAGGGTTGGGACCCAGTACTTC
CDR3: CASRGRVGTQYF

size: few
J: TRBJ2-5
V: TRBV10-3
D: TRBD1
DNA: TGTGCCAATGGACAGGGTAGGGAGACCCAGTACTTC
CDR3: CANGQGRETQYF

size: -
J: TRBJ1-1
V: TRBV6-5
D: TRBD1
DNA: TGTGCCAGCGGGGGGACAGGGTCCTCTGAAGCTTTCTTT
CDR3: CASGGTGSSEAFF

size: few
J: TRBJ2-3
V: TRBV29-1
D: -
DNA: TGCAGCGTTACTCGGACTAGCACAGATACGCAGTATTTT
CDR3: CSVTRTSTDTQYF

size: -
J: TRBJ2-5
V: TRBV4-1
D: TRBD2
DNA: TGCGCCAGCAGCCAAGTGGTAGCGGGGGAAGAGACCCAGTACTTC
CDR3: CASSQVVAGEETQYF

size: few
J: TRBJ2-3
V: TRBV7-8
D: TRBD2
DNA: TGTGCCAGCAGCCCACGGACTAGCGGGGACACAGATACGCAGTATTTT
CDR3: CASSPRTSGDTDTQYF

size: few
J: TRBJ2-5
V: TRBV9
D: -
DNA: TGTGCCAGCAGCCCACTAGGAGGCTCCTATCAAGAGACCCAGTACTTC
CDR3: CASSPLGGSYQETQYF

size: many
J: TRBJ2-5
V: TRBV10-3
D: TRBD2
DNA: TGTGCCATCAGTGATTCCCCACCGGGGGGGCGAACCTACCAAGAGACCCAGTACTTC
CDR3: CAISDSPPGGRTYQETQYF

size: -
J: TRBJ2-3
V: TRBV10-3
D: -
DNA: TGTGCCATCAGTGAGTCGAGCACAGATACGCAGTATTTT
CDR3: CAISESSTDTQYF

size: -
J: TRBJ2-7
V: TRBV14
D: -
DNA: TGTGCCAGCAGCCTAAGATTCCCTGGCGAGCAGTACTTC
CDR3: CASSLRFPGEQYF

size: -
J: TRBJ2-7
V: TRBV2
D: TRBD2
DNA: TGTGCCAGCAGAAGAATGGGACTAGCTGACTACGAGCAGTACTTC
CDR3: CASRRMGLADYEQYF

size: many
J: TRBJ2-2
V: TRBV5-1
D: TRBD1
DNA: TGCGCCAGCAGTATGACGGGACAGGGCCGCACCGGGGAGCTGTTTTTT
CDR3: CASSMTGQGRTGELFF

size: few
J: TRBJ2-1
V: TRBV6-4
D: -
DNA: TGTGCCAGCAGTGAAGCGGCTTTCCGACCGTACAATGAGCAGTTCTTC
CDR3: CASSEAAFRPYNEQFF

size: -
J: TRBJ2-7
V: TRBV5-6
D: TRBD1
DNA: TGTGCCAGCACGCAACGACAGGGGACAACCTACGAGCAGTACTTC
CDR3: CASTQRQGTTYEQYF

size: -
J: TRBJ2-1
V: TRBV24-1
D: TRBD1
DNA: TGTGCCACCAGTGATCAGCAGGGGGCCCACAATGAGCAGTTCTTC
CDR3: CATSDQQGAHNEQFF

size: few
J: TRBJ1-1
V: TRBV7-9
D: TRBD1
DNA: TGTGCCAGCAGCAGCGCGGCCGGGACAGGCCTGAACACTGAAGCTTTCTTT
CDR3: CASSSAAGTGLNTEAFF

size: few
J: TRBJ1-2
V: TRBV7-6
D: -
DNA: TGTGCCAGCAGCTTAGAGGCAGGACGCAACTATGGCTACACCTTC
CDR3: CASSLEAGRNYGYTF

size: few
J: TRBJ2-5
V: TRBV15
D: -
DNA: TGTGCCACCAGCAGAGGCGGTGGGGCCCAAGAGACCCAGTACTTC
CDR3: CATSRGGGAQETQYF

size: many
J: TRBJ2-3
V: TRBV2
D: -
DNA: TGTGCCAGCAGTGAACAATCCAGGAAGGGGGATACGCAGTATTTT
CDR3: CASSEQSRKGDTQYF

size: -
J: TRBJ2-2
V: TRBV7-3
D: -
DNA: TGTGCCAGCAGCTTATATTCGGGCGGCACCGGGGAGCTGTTTTTT
CDR3: CASSLYSGGTGELFF

size: -
J: TRBJ1-5
V: TRBV7-8
D: -
DNA: TGTGCCAGCAGCCCCCGCGGGTGGGAGCCCCAGCATTTT
CDR3: CASSPRGWEPQHF

size: -
J: TRBJ2-1
V: TRBV9
D: TRBD2
DNA: TGTGCCAGCAGCGTAGCCAGGCTAGCGGGGGGCAGATCCTACAATGAGCAGTTCTTC
CDR3: CASSVARLAGGRSYNEQFF